Shown below are 12 T cell receptor beta chains from a single sample sequenced in a study of blood T cell repertoires in COVID-19. Using immunoSEQ multiplex PCR, the repertoire was profiled, and TCRdb retains in-frame clones only, with some absent. This table has about 480,000 clones, roughly nine tenths appearing once. The specimen sequenced was peripheral blood. Receptors were obtained from a man between 18 and 35 years old with COVID-19, enrolled during active disease.

V usage is TRBV5-1 and J usage is TRBJ2-3; 7 nucleotides match TRBD1. In germline, CDR1 is SGHRS, CDR2 YFSETQ. The trim removed 3 bases at V and 4 bases at J, leaving 5 bases unmatched. The CDR3 loop spans 14 amino acids. CDR3 DNA: TGCGCCAGCAGCTCCGGGGACAGATCAGATACGCAGTATTTT. It specifies CASSSGDRSDTQYF. The entire variable domain, with the rest obtained from reference TRBV5-1 and TRBJ2-3, is as follows: KAGVTQTPRYLIKTRGQQVTLSCSPISGHRSVSWYQQTPGQGLQFLFEYFSETQRNKGNFPGRFSGRQFSNSRSEMNVSTLELGDSALYLCASSSGDRSDTQYFGPGTRLTVL.

CDR3 nucleotides: TGTGCCTGGAACAGGGGGCTTGAAAACACCATATATTTT. It specifies CAWNRGLENTIYF. The chain carries TRBV30 and TRBJ1-3; 9 bases fit TRBD1. The ends lost 4 bases at V and 6 bases at J; junction bases unmatched: 4. Germline V gene sequence: CDR1 GTSNPN, CDR2 SVGIG (reference sequence). This CDR3 spans 13 amino acids.

The CDR3 DNA reads TGTGCCAGCAGTTACTCGATACAGAACACTGAAGCTTTCTTT. Translation: CASSYSIQNTEAFF. This sequence joins TRBV6-5 and TRBJ1-1; D not resolved. From germline, CDR1 is MNHEY and CDR2 SVGAGI. This CDR3 is built from 14 residues. Deletions cut 0 bases from V and 1 base from J, with 6 bases between.

V usage is TRBV11-2 and J usage is TRBJ2-7, with 10 bases matching TRBD2. Trimming removed 5 bases from V and 4 bases from J; junction bases left unmatched: 8. The CDR3 totals 15 residues. Germline V gene data show CDR1 as SGHAT and CDR2 as FQNNGV. The DNA for the CDR3 is TGTGCCAGCAGCCCGTGGACTAGCGGTGTGTACGAGCAGTACTTC. As protein: CASSPWTSGVYEQYF.

The J gene is TRBJ2-7, the V gene TRBV4-2; the match to TRBD2 covers 8 bases. CDR3 length: 16 residues. V lost 0 bases and J lost 2; bases outside the gene matches: 6. Germline CDR1 reads LGHNA; CDR2 reads YNFKEQ. CDR3 coding DNA: TGTGCCAGCAGCCAAGATCTAGCGGGTCAACCCTACGAGCAGTACTTC. This gives the protein CASSQDLAGQPYEQYF.

CDR3 sequence (DNA): TGTGCCAGCAGTAAAAACGGAGGAGCAGTCAACTATGGCTACACCTTC. Encoded protein: CASSKNGGAVNYGYTF. The chain joins TRBV2 to TRBJ1-2; the D is unclear. V lost 5 bases to trimming and J lost 2 bases, with 18 bases between them. Germline assignment: CDR1 SNHLY and CDR2 FYNNEI. The CDR3 runs 16 residues.

The V call is TRBV5-4, the J call TRBJ2-1; TRBD2 aligns across 10 bases. This CDR3 is built from 19 residues. J gave up 7 bases and V 0 bases, and 16 bases lay outside the gene matches. Germline V gene data show CDR1 as SGHNT and CDR2 as YYREEE (reference sequence). CDR3 loop: CASSLGYVGSGRAGNEQFF. The DNA of the CDR3 is TGTGCCAGCAGCTTGGGTTACGTTGGAAGCGGGAGGGCCGGAAATGAGCAGTTCTTC.

V is TRBV7-9 and J is TRBJ2-2, with TRBD1 as a possible D gene (6 bases). The CDR3 loop spans 15 amino acids. The V and J ends lost 1 base and 10 bases respectively, with 16 bases between them. CDR1 is SEHNR and CDR2 is FQNEAQ in the germline V gene (reference sequence). The DNA of the CDR3 is TGTGCCAGCAGCTTAGGAGGGACACTGACGCCGGAGCTGTTTTTT. As protein: CASSLGGTLTPELFF.

The chain has TRBV6-5 and TRBJ1-1; 7 bases are a match to TRBD1. V dropped 4 bases and J dropped 1; count of bases not matched to a gene: 6. The CDR3 is 15 residues long. Looked up from germline, CDR1 is MNHEY and CDR2 is SVGAGI. CDR3 DNA: TGTGCCAGCAGTTCGCGACAGGGCCAGAACACTGAAGCTTTCTTT. Its translation: CASSSRQGQNTEAFF.

The gene calls are TRBV19 and TRBJ1-2; maybe TRBD1 (5 bases). CDR1 and CDR2 from the germline V gene are LNHDA and SQIVND (reference sequence). The CDR3 length is 15 residues. Between the trimmed V and J ends, which lost 2 bases and 4 bases, there was a span of 14 bases. The CDR3 DNA is TGTGCCAGTAGTATATTCAGCGCGGGGACCTATGGCTACACCTTC. Its protein product is CASSIFSAGTYGYTF.

The chain recombines TRBV7-2 with TRBJ2-3, with TRBD2 matching 7 bases. Germline lookup yields CDR1 SGHTA and CDR2 FQGNSA. J was trimmed by 1 base and V by 1 base; bases with no gene match: 5. This CDR3 is 16 amino acids long. The CDR3 here is CASSLGGRERTDTQYF. In DNA form, the CDR3 reads TGTGCCAGCAGCTTAGGCGGGCGGGAGCGCACAGATACGCAGTATTTT.

J is TRBJ1-3 and V is TRBV6-2 or TRBV6-3, with D possibly TRBD1 on 5 matching bases. The CDR3 is made up of 15 amino acids. Germline assignment: CDR1 MNHEY and CDR2 SVGEGT. The V end was cut by 0 bases, the J end by 0 bases, with 6 bases between. CDR3 DNA sequence: TGTGCCAGCAGTTACTCGGACAACTCTGGAAACACCATATATTTT. Its protein is CASSYSDNSGNTIYF.